The 24 T cell receptor beta chains below all came from one sample that was sequenced in a study of post-analysis software for immune sequencing data. Unique molecular identifiers featured in each of the TCR beta cDNA libraries. TCRdb passed the PCR reads through MiXCR, listing each CDR3 protein once. Of approximately 460,000 distinct CDR3 sequences detected, approximately 46% appear once; the ten largest clones hold over 10%. Study-wide findings and caveats: Relative to controls, patients had about 5 TRBV segments at higher frequency, with TRBV5-6, TRBV5-1 and TRBV20-1 among these.

Their specific antigens are unknown. Sequenced material: blood. Receptor source: a girl aged 5 to 17 with multiple sclerosis.

This clonotype was recorded at least ten times. The chain carries TRBV5-5 and TRBJ2-7, with no clear D. V lost 1 base and J lost 5, with 4 bases in between. The CDR3 contains 11 residues. The germline gives CDR1 SGHKS, CDR2 YYEKEE (reference sequence). CDR3 bases: TGTGCCAGCAGCTTGCTCCACGAGCAGTACTTC. Amino acids: CASSLLHEQYF.

The V gene is TRBV28, the J gene TRBJ2-7, with D tentatively TRBD1 (5 bases). The germline gives CDR1 MDHEN, CDR2 SYDVKM. CDR3 length: 17 residues. The V gene lost 1 base and the J gene lost 2 bases, with 18 bases spanning the gap. CDR3 protein: CASSLSALVQDTYEQYF. CDR3 nucleotides: TGTGCCAGCAGTTTATCGGCGCTAGTTCAGGACACCTACGAGCAGTACTTC.

The J gene is TRBJ2-7, the V gene TRBV5-1; the match to TRBD2 covers 11 bases. Per germline, CDR1 SGHRS and CDR2 YFSETQ. Losses at the gene ends were 0 bases for V and 0 bases for J; bases not matched to a gene: 11. This CDR3 comprises 19 residues. Here the CDR3 reads CASSLEKLLAGVLSYEQYF. The CDR3 region has the DNA TGCGCCAGCAGCTTGGAGAAGCTACTAGCGGGAGTCCTCTCCTACGAGCAGTACTTC.

This clonotype was found a few times. The chain links TRBV11-2 to TRBJ1-4; D ambiguous. The length of the CDR3 is 15 residues. In germline, CDR1 is SGHAT, CDR2 FQNNGV. Trimming took 5 bases from V and 7 from J, leaving 17 bases between them. The CDR3 bases are TGTGCCAGCAGCCCTGGAAGGCAGGATGGTGAAAAACTGTTTTTT. It yields the protein CASSPGRQDGEKLFF.

This clonotype was recorded only once. V gene TRBV20-1 combines with J gene TRBJ2-5, with 9 bases aligning to TRBD1. This CDR3 is 13 amino acids long. V lost 6 bases and J lost 12; bases outside the gene matches: 14. In germline, CDR1 is DFQATT, CDR2 SNEGSKA (reference sequence). CDR3 protein: CSATGTGIYEEYF. The CDR3 DNA reads TGCAGTGCAACCGGGACAGGGATTTACGAGGAGTACTTC.

This clonotype has a single count. The chain combines TRBV4-1 with TRBJ2-2; no firm D call. V lost 1 base to trimming and J lost 0 bases, with 6 bases between them. The CDR3 spans 15 residues. Per germline, CDR1 MGHRA and CDR2 YSYEKL. The DNA of the CDR3 is TGCGCCAGCAGCCAAGTCACTGCGAACACCGGGGAGCTGTTTTTT. Translation: CASSQVTANTGELFF.

V gene TRBV7-2 combines with J gene TRBJ2-1; no clear D gene. V lost 5 bases to trimming and J lost 0 bases, with 17 bases between them. The V gene's germline CDR1 is SGHTA and CDR2 FQGNSA. The CDR3 has 17 amino acids. The CDR3 coding sequence is TGTGCCAGCAGCCCGACGCTCCCCTCCAGCTCCTACAATGAGCAGTTCTTC. Protein sequence: CASSPTLPSSSYNEQFF.

This clonotype came up once. The chain employs TRBV11-1 and TRBJ1-1, with D perhaps TRBD1 (6 bases). The CDR3 extends over 14 amino acids. Germline-derived CDR1 and CDR2 are SGHAT and FQDESV (reference sequence). Trimming took 4 bases from V and 1 from J, leaving 10 bases between them. As DNA, the CDR3 is TGTGCCAGCAGCTCGGGACACTCGAACACTGAAGCTTTCTTT. Protein: CASSSGHSNTEAFF. The full variable domain, rest sourced from reference TRBV11-1 and TRBJ1-1, is EAEVAQSPRYKITEKSQAVAFWCDPISGHATLYWYRQILGQGPELLVQFQDESVVDDSQLPKDRFSAERLKGVDSTLKIQPAELGDSAMYLCASSSGHSNTEAFFGQGTRLTVV.

This clonotype was counted only a few times. The V gene is TRBV5-6, the J gene TRBJ2-3; D unresolved. Germline lookup yields CDR1 SGHDT and CDR2 YYEEEE. The ends were cut back, 4 bases at V and 3 bases at J, with 18 bases in the middle. CDR3 size: 16 residues. CDR3 loop: CASSPTGSWDTDTQYF. CDR3 bases: TGTGCCAGCAGCCCCACGGGCTCTTGGGATACAGATACGCAGTATTTT.

This sequence joins TRBV10-3 and TRBJ2-1, with 7 bases aligning to TRBD2. Germline V gene data show CDR1 as ENHRY and CDR2 as SYGVKD. The CDR3 has 13 amino acids. Trimming removed 4 bases from V and 8 bases from J; junction bases left unmatched: 5. This CDR3 reads CAISGLALDEQFF. In DNA, the CDR3 is TGTGCCATCAGTGGACTAGCATTAGATGAGCAGTTCTTC.

The chain uses TRBV18 and TRBJ2-5; D is possibly TRBD2 (6 bases). The CDR3 has 15 residues. V dropped 3 bases and J dropped 4 bases, with 15 bases sitting between them. CDR1 is KGHSH and CDR2 is LQKENI in the germline V gene. CDR3 sequence (DNA): TGTGCCAGCTCACCGAAATCGGCGACTAGAGAGACCCAGTACTTC. Amino acid sequence: CASSPKSATRETQYF. The variable domain in full, completed from reference TRBV18 and TRBJ2-5, reads NAGVMQNPRHLVRRRGQEARLRCSPMKGHSHVYWYRQLPEEGLKFMVYLQKENIIDESGMPKERFSAEFPKEGPSILRIQQVVRGDSAAYFCASSPKSATRETQYFGPGTRLLVL.

The chain combines TRBV7-8 with TRBJ2-1; D unresolved. CDR1 and CDR2 from the germline V gene are SGHVS and FQNEAQ. V lost 1 base and J lost 10, with 14 bases in between. CDR3 length: 14 residues. CDR3 in DNA: TGTGCCAGCAGCTTAGGTTCAGAGCTTCGCGAGCAGTTCTTC. It is translated as CASSLGSELREQFF.

The rearrangement uses TRBV27 and TRBJ1-5; 8 nucleotides agree with TRBD1. J was trimmed by 5 bases and V by 8 bases; bases with no gene match: 11. Germline V gene lookup returns CDR1 MNHEY and CDR2 SMNVEV (reference sequence). This CDR3 is 15 amino acids long. The DNA of the CDR3 is TGTGCCAGCGGACGACAGGGGAAGGCTCATCAGCCCCAGCATTTT. It is translated as CASGRQGKAHQPQHF.

V is TRBV24-1 and J is TRBJ2-1; a weak D match, TRBD2 (6 bases). There are 14 residues in the CDR3. Germline V gives CDR1 KGHDR, CDR2 SFDVKD. The germline V and J ends were trimmed by 3 bases and 6 bases, with 11 bases remaining between them. This CDR3 reads CATSDVAEGNEQFF. The DNA for the CDR3 is TGTGCCACCAGTGATGTCGCGGAGGGCAATGAGCAGTTCTTC.

This chain links TRBV6-1 with TRBJ2-3; tentatively, D is TRBD2 (5 bases). This CDR3 region has 14 residues. The germline V and J ends were trimmed by 4 bases and 4 bases, with 12 bases remaining between them. Germline lookup yields CDR1 MNHNS and CDR2 SASEGT. Here the CDR3 DNA reads TGTGCCAGCAGTGCAAGCACAGCGGCAGATACGCAGTATTTT. It specifies CASSASTAADTQYF.

The rearrangement links TRBV11-2 to TRBJ2-1; TRBD2 matches at 11 bases. The CDR3 has 15 amino acids. Unmatched junction bases numbered 8, after V lost 8 bases and J lost 5 bases. The germline V gene encodes CDR1 SGHAT and CDR2 FQNNGV. CDR3 in DNA: TGTGCCAGCGGCTCGGGACTAGCGGCAAACAATGAGCAGTTCTTC. Protein: CASGSGLAANNEQFF.

The chain is built from TRBV4-1 and TRBJ1-2; 7 bases align to TRBD1. Germline values: CDR1 MGHRA, CDR2 YSYEKL. V was pared by 4 bases and J by 0 bases, with 8 bases of the junction left unmatched. The length of the CDR3 is 16 residues. The CDR3 region is CASSPKTGLANYGYTF. CDR3 coding DNA: TGCGCCAGCAGCCCAAAGACAGGGTTAGCTAACTATGGCTACACCTTC.

A single count supports this clonotype. J is TRBJ2-5 and V is TRBV25-1; 12 bases match TRBD1. Germline CDR1 is MGHDK and CDR2 is SYGVNS. The V segment lost 4 bases and the J segment 4 bases; nucleotides outside the gene matches: 4. This CDR3 comprises 15 residues. The DNA for the CDR3 is TGTGCCAGCAGTGGGGGACAGGGGGCAATAGAGACCCAGTACTTC. It translates to CASSGGQGAIETQYF.

This clonotype was detected only a few times. The chain links TRBV7-6 to TRBJ2-4; TRBD2 matches at 7 bases. TRBJ2-7 explains the end of the DNA better; the J call may be wrong. The CDR3 sequence is 14 residues long. Germline CDR1 and CDR2: SGHVS and FNYEAQ. The CDR3 DNA is TGTGCCAGCAGTTCCCTGGCGGGAGAAGGCGAGCAGTACTTC. It codes for CASSSLAGEGEQYF.

This clonotype was recorded a few times. The J gene is TRBJ2-1, the V gene TRBV20-1; 7 nucleotides match TRBD1. The CDR3 loop spans 15 amino acids. The germline gives CDR1 DFQATT, CDR2 SNEGSKA (reference sequence). The V segment lost 8 bases and the J segment 5 bases; nucleotides outside the gene matches: 15. Here the CDR3 DNA reads TGCAGTAGCGGTCGTCGACAGGGTGCAGACAATGAGCAGTTCTTC. Protein product: CSSGRRQGADNEQFF.

A few counts support this clonotype. V gene TRBV10-3 combines with J gene TRBJ2-7; 13 bases line up with TRBD2. CDR1 is ENHRY, CDR2 SYGVKD, per germline. Unmatched junction bases numbered 8, after V lost 10 bases and J lost 5 bases. The CDR3 has 14 amino acids. The CDR3 DNA reads TGTGCCACCGGACTAGCGGGAGTTAATAACGAGCAGTACTTC. Amino acid sequence: CATGLAGVNNEQYF.

The genes are TRBV20-1 and TRBJ2-1, with 10 bases matching TRBD2. From germline, CDR1 is DFQATT and CDR2 SNEGSKA (reference sequence). This CDR3 has 14 residues. V shed 5 bases, J shed 7 bases, and the junction held 8 bases outside the gene matches. The CDR3 bases are TGCAGTGCTGGGGTGGGACTAGCGTTAAATGAGCAGTTCTTC. Its protein product is CSAGVGLALNEQFF.

The chain carries TRBV19 and TRBJ2-7; 7 bases align to TRBD1. Germline assignment: CDR1 LNHDA and CDR2 SQIVND (reference sequence). Trimming at V came to 0 bases and at J to 2 bases, leaving 4 bases not matched to a gene. This CDR3 comprises 15 residues. The CDR3 sequence is CASSIDSGQTYEQYF. The CDR3 DNA reads as TGTGCCAGTAGTATAGATTCGGGACAGACCTACGAGCAGTACTTC.

The chain has TRBV7-9 and TRBJ2-1; TRBD2 aligns across 15 bases. V lost 5 bases to trimming and J lost 6 bases; unmatched junction nucleotides: 11. From germline, CDR1 is SEHNR and CDR2 FQNEAQ (reference sequence). The CDR3 runs to 18 residues. Here the CDR3 reads CASSRPGLAGGNVNEQFF. In nucleotides, the CDR3 is TGTGCCAGCAGCCGCCCGGGACTAGCGGGAGGAAATGTCAATGAGCAGTTCTTC.